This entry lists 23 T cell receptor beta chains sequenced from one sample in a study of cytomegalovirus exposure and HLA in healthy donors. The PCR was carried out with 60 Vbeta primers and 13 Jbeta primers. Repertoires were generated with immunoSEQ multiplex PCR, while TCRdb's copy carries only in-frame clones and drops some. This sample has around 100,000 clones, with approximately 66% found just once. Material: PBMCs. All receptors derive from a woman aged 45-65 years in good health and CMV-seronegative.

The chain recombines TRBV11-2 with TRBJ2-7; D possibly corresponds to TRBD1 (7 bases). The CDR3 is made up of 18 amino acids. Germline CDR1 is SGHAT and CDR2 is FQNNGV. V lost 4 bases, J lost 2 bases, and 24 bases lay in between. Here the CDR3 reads CASSSTRGPKSTTYEQYF. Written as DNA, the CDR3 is TGTGCCAGCAGCTCGACTAGGGGGCCAAAATCAACAACCTACGAGCAGTACTTC.

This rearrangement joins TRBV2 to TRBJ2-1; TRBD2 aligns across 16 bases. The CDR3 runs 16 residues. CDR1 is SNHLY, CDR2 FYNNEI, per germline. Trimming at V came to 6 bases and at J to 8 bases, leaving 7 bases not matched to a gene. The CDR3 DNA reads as TGTGCCAGCAGGAGGGGACTAGCGGGGGGGTTAGATGAGCAGTTCTTC. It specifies CASRRGLAGGLDEQFF.

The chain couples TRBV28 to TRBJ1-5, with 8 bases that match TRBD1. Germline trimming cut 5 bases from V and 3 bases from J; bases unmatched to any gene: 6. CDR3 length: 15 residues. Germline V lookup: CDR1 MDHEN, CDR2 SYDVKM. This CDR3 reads CASSPGTGDNQPQHF. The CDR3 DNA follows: TGTGCCAGCAGTCCCGGGACAGGCGACAATCAGCCCCAGCATTTT.

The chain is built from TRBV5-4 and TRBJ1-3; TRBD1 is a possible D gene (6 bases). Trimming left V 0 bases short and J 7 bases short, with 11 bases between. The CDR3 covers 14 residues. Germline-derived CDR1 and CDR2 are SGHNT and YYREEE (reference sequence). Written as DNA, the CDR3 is TGTGCCAGCAGCTTGGCTGGACAGAGGAACACCATATATTTT. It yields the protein CASSLAGQRNTIYF.

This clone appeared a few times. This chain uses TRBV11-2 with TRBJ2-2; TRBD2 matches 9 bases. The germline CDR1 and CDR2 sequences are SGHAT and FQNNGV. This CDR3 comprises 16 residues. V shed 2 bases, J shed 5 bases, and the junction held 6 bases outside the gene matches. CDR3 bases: TGTGCCAGCAGCTTATTGGCGGGAGGGGAGACCGGGGAGCTGTTTTTT. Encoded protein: CASSLLAGGETGELFF.

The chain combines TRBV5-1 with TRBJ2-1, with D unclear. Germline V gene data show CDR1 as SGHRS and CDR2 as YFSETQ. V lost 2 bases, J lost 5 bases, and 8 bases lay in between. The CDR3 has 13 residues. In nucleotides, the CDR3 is TGCGCCAGCAGCTTTTCCAGTAACAATGAGCAGTTCTTC. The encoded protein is CASSFSSNNEQFF. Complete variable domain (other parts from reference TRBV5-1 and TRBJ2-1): KAGVTQTPRYLIKTRGQQVTLSCSPISGHRSVSWYQQTPGQGLQFLFEYFSETQRNKGNFPGRFSGRQFSNSRSEMNVSTLELGDSALYLCASSFSSNNEQFFGPGTRLTVL.

This CDR3 is CATSRLEGNGYTF. CDR3 in DNA: TGTGCCACCAGCAGACTAGAGGGTAACGGCTACACCTTC. The J gene is TRBJ1-2, the V gene TRBV15; unclear D gene. Germline-derived CDR1 and CDR2 are LNHNV and YYDKDF (reference sequence). Trimming cost V 2 bases and J 8 bases, with 12 bases left between them. The CDR3 loop spans 13 amino acids.

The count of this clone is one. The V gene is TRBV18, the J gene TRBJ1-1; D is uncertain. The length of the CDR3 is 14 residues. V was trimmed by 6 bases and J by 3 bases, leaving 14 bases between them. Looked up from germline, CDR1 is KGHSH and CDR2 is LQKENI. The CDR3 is CASSKLSDDTEAFF. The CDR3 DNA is TGTGCCAGCTCTAAACTATCGGATGACACTGAAGCTTTCTTT.

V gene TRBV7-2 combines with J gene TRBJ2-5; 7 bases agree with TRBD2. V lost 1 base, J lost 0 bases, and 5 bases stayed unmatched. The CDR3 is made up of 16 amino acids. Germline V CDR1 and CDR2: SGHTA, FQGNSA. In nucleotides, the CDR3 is TGTGCCAGCAGCTTAGGGGGACGGGGGGACCAAGAGACCCAGTACTTC. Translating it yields CASSLGGRGDQETQYF.

The CDR3 DNA sequence: TGTGCCAGCAGCGTAGGCACTAGCAGCTACAATGAGCAGTTCTTC. Its protein product is CASSVGTSSYNEQFF. The chain uses TRBV9 and TRBJ2-1; D may be TRBD2 (6 bases). Germline-derived CDR1 and CDR2 are SGDLS and YYNGEE. Trimming stripped 0 bases from V and 3 bases from J, with 10 bases between. This CDR3 is built from 15 residues.

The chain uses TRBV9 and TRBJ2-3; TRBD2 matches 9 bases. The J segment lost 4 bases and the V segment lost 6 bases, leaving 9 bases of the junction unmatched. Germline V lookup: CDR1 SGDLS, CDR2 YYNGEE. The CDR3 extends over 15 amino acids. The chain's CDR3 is CASTGPAGGADTQYF. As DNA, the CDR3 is TGTGCCAGCACGGGACCCGCGGGAGGGGCAGATACGCAGTATTTT.

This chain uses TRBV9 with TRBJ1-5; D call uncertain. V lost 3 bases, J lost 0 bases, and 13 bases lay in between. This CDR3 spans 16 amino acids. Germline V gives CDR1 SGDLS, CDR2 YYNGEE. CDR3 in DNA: TGTGCCAGCAGCGCGTTAATTCCAGTTAGCAATCAGCCCCAGCATTTT. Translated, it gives CASSALIPVSNQPQHF.

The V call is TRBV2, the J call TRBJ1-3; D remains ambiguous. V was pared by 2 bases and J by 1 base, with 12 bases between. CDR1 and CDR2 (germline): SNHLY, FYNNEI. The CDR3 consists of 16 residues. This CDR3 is CASSEQAVRSGNTIYF. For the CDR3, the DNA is TGTGCCAGCAGTGAACAGGCAGTCCGGTCTGGAAACACCATATATTTT.

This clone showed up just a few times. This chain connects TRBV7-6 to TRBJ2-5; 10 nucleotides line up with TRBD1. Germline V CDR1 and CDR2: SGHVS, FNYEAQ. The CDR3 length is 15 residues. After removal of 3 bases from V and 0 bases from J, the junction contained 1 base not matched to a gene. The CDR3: CASSFGTGDQETQYF. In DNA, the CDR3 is TGTGCCAGCAGCTTCGGGACAGGGGACCAAGAGACCCAGTACTTC.

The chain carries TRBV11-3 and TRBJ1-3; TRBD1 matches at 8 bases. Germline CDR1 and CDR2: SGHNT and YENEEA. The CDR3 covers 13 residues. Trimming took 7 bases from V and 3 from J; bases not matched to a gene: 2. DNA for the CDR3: TGTGCCAGCAAGGACAGGGATGGAAACACCATATATTTT. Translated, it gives CASKDRDGNTIYF. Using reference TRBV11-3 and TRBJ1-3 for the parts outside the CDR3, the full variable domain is EAGVVQSPRYKIIEKKQPVAFWCNPISGHNTLYWYLQNLGQGPELLIRYENEEAVDDSQLPKDRFSAERLKGVDSTLKIQPAELGDSAVYLCASKDRDGNTIYFGEGSWLTVV.

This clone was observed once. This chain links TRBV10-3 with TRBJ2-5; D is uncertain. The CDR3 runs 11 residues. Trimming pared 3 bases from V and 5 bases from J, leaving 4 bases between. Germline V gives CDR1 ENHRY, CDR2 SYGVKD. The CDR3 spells CAISDMETQYF. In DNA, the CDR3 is TGTGCCATCAGTGACATGGAGACCCAGTACTTC.

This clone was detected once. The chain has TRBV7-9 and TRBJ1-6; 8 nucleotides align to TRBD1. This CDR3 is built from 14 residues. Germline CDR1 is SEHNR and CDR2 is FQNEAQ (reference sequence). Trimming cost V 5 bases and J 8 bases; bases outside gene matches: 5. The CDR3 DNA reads TGTGCCAGCAGCGCCGGACAGGGTTATTCACCCCTCCACTTT. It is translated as CASSAGQGYSPLHF.

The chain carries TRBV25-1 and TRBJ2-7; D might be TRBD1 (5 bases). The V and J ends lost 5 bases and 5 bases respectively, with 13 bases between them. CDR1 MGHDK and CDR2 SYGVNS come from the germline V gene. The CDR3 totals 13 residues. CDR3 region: CASSTPWGHEQYF. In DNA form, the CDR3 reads TGTGCCAGCAGTACCCCCTGGGGCCACGAGCAGTACTTC.

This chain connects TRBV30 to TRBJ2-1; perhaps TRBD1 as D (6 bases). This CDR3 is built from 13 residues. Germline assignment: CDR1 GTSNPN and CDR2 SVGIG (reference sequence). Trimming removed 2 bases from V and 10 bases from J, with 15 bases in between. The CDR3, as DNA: TGTGCCTGGAGTCACACCACAGGGAGCGAGCAGTTCTTC. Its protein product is CAWSHTTGSEQFF.

CDR3 bases: TGTGCCACCCGGGACTCTCTGGACCTAAATTCACCCCTCCACTTT. It codes for CATRDSLDLNSPLHF. This chain joins TRBV19 and TRBJ1-6, with a possible D match to TRBD1 (5 bases). Germline CDR1 and CDR2: LNHDA and SQIVND (reference sequence). The CDR3 sequence is 15 residues long. V lost 10 bases and J 7 bases, leaving 20 bases between the germline ends.

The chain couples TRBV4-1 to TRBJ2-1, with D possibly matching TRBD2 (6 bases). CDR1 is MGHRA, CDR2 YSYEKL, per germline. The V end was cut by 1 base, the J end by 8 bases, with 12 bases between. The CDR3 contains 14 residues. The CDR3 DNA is TGCGCCAGCAGCCAAGGCCGGGGAGGCGATGAGCAGTTCTTC. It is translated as CASSQGRGGDEQFF.

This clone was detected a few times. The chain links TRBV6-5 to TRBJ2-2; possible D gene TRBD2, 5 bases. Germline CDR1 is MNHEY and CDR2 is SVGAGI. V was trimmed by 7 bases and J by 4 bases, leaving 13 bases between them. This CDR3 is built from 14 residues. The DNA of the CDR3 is TGTGCCAGCAAGGGAGCACGGGCCACCGGGGAGCTGTTTTTT. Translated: CASKGARATGELFF.

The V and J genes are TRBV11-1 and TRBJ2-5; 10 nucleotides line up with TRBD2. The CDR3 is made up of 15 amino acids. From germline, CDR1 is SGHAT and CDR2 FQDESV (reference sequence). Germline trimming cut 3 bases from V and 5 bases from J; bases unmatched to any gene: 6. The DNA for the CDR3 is TGTGCCAGCAGCTTGGGGCTAGCGGGGGTGGAGACCCAGTACTTC. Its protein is CASSLGLAGVETQYF.